This T cell receptor beta chain was captured by sequencing in a study of cytomegalovirus exposure and HLA in healthy donors. Study-level background: Counted in an early data release were tens of millions of unique TCRs from HLA-typed donors.

Notes on this clone: Antigen: not known.

Donors counted as nominally healthy when sampled, yet unrecorded immune exposures were likely. Germline V lookup: CDR1 SGHTA, CDR2 FQGNSA. V gave up 2 bases and J gave up 0 bases, with 4 bases separating them. The CDR3 sequence is 14 residues long. The primer mix had 60 Vbeta and 13 Jbeta primers. The method was immunoSEQ multiplex PCR; TCRdb's version includes in-frame clones alone and lacks a portion of them. There are about 160,000 clones in the sample; around four fifths occur only once, and 1.4% lies in the top ten. Study results and caveats: The likely explanation for a cluster of highly shared sequence variants was sequencing artifact.

This rearrangement joins TRBV7-2 to TRBJ1-4; D gene ambiguous. The clonotype comes from a male donor in good health and CMV-seronegative. The sequenced sample consisted of PBMCs. The CDR3 nucleotides are TGTGCCAGCAGCTTAAGCCCAACTAATGAAAAACTGTTTTTT. It translates to CASSLSPTNEKLFF.